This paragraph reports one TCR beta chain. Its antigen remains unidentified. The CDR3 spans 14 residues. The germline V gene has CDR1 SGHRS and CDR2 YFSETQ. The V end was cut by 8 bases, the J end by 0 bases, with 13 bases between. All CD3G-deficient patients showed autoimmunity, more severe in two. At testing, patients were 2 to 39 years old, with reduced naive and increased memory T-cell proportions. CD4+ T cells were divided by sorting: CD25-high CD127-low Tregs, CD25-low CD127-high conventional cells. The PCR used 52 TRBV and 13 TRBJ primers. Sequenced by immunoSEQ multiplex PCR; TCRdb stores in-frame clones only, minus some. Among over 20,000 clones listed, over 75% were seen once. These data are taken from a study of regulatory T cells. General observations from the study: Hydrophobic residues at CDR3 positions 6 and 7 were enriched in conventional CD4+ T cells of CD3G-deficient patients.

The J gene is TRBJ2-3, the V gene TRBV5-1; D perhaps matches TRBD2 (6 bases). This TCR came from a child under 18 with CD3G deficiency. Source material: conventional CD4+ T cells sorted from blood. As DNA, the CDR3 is TGCGCCAGTGCGCGGGACCTAAGCACAGATACGCAGTATTTT. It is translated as CASARDLSTDTQYF.